This T cell receptor beta chain was sequenced in a study of T cell responses to AZD1222 COVID-19 vaccine. The study's findings and limits: Repertoire samples came only from after the peak T cell response. Mapped onto spike, vaccine-associated CD4 TCRs spanned it and were dominant at 160-218 and 743-854. Epitopes outside B.1.351 and B.1.1.7 mutated regions reportedly drew nearly half of spike TCRs. Donors, mostly white British, included more females; clonal diversity was possibly underestimated.

This CDR3 has 14 amino acids. Trimming pared 1 base from V and 1 base from J, leaving 7 bases between. Germline assignment: CDR1 SGHTA and CDR2 FQGNSA. The method was immunoSEQ multiplex PCR; TCRdb's version includes in-frame clones alone and lacks a portion of them. The sample lists about 110,000 clones; more than 65% were seen once. A note on this clone: Its target is not known.

The source is an adult in good health. The rearrangement uses TRBV7-2 and TRBJ1-2; unclear D gene. Sequencing was performed on peripheral blood, taken on day 0 of AZD1222 vaccination. CDR3 amino acids: CASSLGLHNYGYTF. The CDR3 bases are TGTGCCAGCAGCTTAGGGTTACATAACTATGGCTACACCTTC.